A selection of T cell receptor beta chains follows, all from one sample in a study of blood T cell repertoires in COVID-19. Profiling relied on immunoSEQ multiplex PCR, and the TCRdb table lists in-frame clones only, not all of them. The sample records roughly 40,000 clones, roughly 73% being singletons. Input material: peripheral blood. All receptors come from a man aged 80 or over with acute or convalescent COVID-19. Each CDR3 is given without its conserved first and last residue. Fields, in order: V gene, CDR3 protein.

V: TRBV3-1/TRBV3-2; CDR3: ASSTLTTVSYNEQF
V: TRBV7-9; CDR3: ASSLFGRAEVSGANVLT
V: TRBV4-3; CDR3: ASSQGTGTYNEQF
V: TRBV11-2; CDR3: ASSTGLAETQY
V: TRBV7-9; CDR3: ASSLEGSGAYEQY
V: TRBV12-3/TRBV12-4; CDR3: ASRRNRDNEQF
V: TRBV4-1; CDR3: ASSQDRSKSPLH
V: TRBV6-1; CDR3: ASSELTGGGRNRETQY
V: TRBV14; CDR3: ASSLARWASGGQETQY
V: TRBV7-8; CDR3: ASSLRDTQETQY
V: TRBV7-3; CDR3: ASSSGAGGPHEQF
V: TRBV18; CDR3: ASSTDVGTEAF
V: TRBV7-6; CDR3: ASSLAGRGIGTEAF
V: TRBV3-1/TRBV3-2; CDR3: ASSRSGQAFQPQH
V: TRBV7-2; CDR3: ASSAYGTSGSYEQY
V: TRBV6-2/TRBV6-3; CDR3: ASRPSGGYGYT
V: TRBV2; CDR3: ASSDRSLRTDTQY
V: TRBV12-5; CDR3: ASGLGGLQQETQY
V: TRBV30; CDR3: AWSVHRGLNTEAF